This T cell receptor (beta chain) was captured by sequencing in a study of regulatory T cells in long-lasting Graves disease. This sample's time point: persistent/refractory GD, antithyroid drugs over 5 years with positive TRAb. RNA from PBMCs was the source of the TCR library. Graves' disease was diagnosed by American Thyroid Association guidelines. This clonotype was picked up many times. Its target is unknown. Study conclusions and caveats: Study was limited to peripheral blood, excluding thyroid tissue. New patients shared fewer public clonotypes (about 1,000) than persistent patients did (roughly 2,600).

Arm-PCR of CDR3 regions and iRepertoire HTBI primers were the basis on which TCR beta libraries were built. TCRdb passed the multiplex PCR reads through MiXCR, listing each CDR3 protein once. The data show about 290,000 distinct CDR3 sequences, with around 21% seen just once and more than 55% held by the top ten. This receptor was obtained from a female donor with Graves disease. This specimen was peripheral blood mononuclear cells (PBMCs), taken when the disease was refractory, from a patient treated with antithyroid drugs.

The CDR3 nucleotides read TGCAGTGCTCGATTTTTGGGGTCCTACGAGCAGTACTTC. Its translation is CSARFLGSYEQYF. The chain couples TRBV20-1 to TRBJ2-7; D gene ambiguous. The germline V and J ends were trimmed by 5 bases and 1 base, with 12 bases remaining between them. Germline loops: CDR1 DFQATT, CDR2 SNEGSKA (reference sequence). The CDR3 consists of 13 residues.